The 19 T cell receptor beta chains below were found in one sample sequenced in a study of blood T cell repertoires in COVID-19. Generated by immunoSEQ multiplex PCR, the TCRdb table keeps only in-frame clones and is missing some. The table shows roughly 140,000 clones, with roughly 86% occurring only once. The sequencing sample was made of peripheral blood. The receptor set was obtained from a human donor in a cohort sampled during active COVID-19.

The chain has TRBV10-2 and TRBJ2-5; D is unclear. V shed 3 bases and J shed 0 bases, with 11 bases lying between them. Germline V CDR1 and CDR2: WSHSY, SAAADI. The length of the CDR3 is 15 residues. CDR3 nucleotides: TGCGCCAGCAGTGACTCGACTGGATACCAAGAGACCCAGTACTTC. Translated: CASSDSTGYQETQYF.

This sequence joins TRBV5-4 and TRBJ1-2, with 8 bases lining up with TRBD1. The CDR3 is made up of 16 amino acids. CDR1 is SGHNT, CDR2 YYREEE, per germline (reference sequence). Trimming cost V 0 bases and J 4 bases; bases outside gene matches: 8. CDR3 sequence (DNA): TGTGCCAGCAGCTTGGGGCAGGGGGCAGTAAGCTATGGCTACACCTTC. Translation gives CASSLGQGAVSYGYTF. The whole variable domain, remainder taken from reference TRBV5-4 and TRBJ1-2, is ETGVTQSPTHLIKTRGQQVTLRCSSQSGHNTVSWYQQALGQGPQFIFQYYREEENGRGNFPPRFSGLQFPNYSSELNVNALELDDSALYLCASSLGQGAVSYGYTFGSGTRLTVV.

The chain carries TRBV28 and TRBJ1-1; 7 nucleotides line up with TRBD1. Germline V gene lookup returns CDR1 MDHEN and CDR2 SYDVKM. CDR3 length: 15 residues. V lost 6 bases to trimming and J lost 2 bases; unmatched junction nucleotides: 9. CDR3 bases: TGTGCCAGCAGGCAATCGACAGGGCCTAACACTGAAGCTTTCTTT. Protein product: CASRQSTGPNTEAFF.

The V gene is TRBV21-1, the J gene TRBJ1-5; the table's D call TRBD1 went unverified against the DNA. TRBV21-1 counts as a pseudogene. CDR3 size: 16 residues. This CDR3 is CASSKRVAGSNQPQHF. For the CDR3, the DNA is TGTGCCAGCAGCAAACGGGTGGCAGGGTCGAATCAGCCCCAGCATTTT.

The sample holds a few counts of this clone. This sequence joins TRBV28 and TRBJ2-7; 8 bases fit TRBD1. The CDR3 contains 15 residues. Germline V CDR1 and CDR2: MDHEN, SYDVKM. V dropped 8 bases and J dropped 2; count of bases not matched to a gene: 11. The CDR3 reads CASRPDRVKAYEQYF. The CDR3 nucleotides read TGTGCCAGCCGACCGGACAGGGTAAAGGCCTACGAGCAGTACTTC.

CDR3 sequence: CASSPGAPDTQYF. The CDR3 DNA sequence: TGCGCCAGCAGCCCCGGAGCCCCAGATACGCAGTATTTT. V usage is TRBV5-1 and J usage is TRBJ2-3; no definite D call. Germline loops: CDR1 SGHRS, CDR2 YFSETQ. Trimming removed 4 bases at V and 4 bases at J, with 10 bases between. The CDR3 covers 13 residues.

The chain carries TRBV30 and TRBJ2-2; no clear D gene. CDR1 and CDR2 from the germline V gene are GTSNPN and SVGIG (reference sequence). The CDR3 has 13 amino acids. Trimming took 4 bases from V and 1 from J, leaving 7 bases between them. CDR3: CAWNPENTGELFF. CDR3 sequence (DNA): TGTGCCTGGAATCCAGAGAACACCGGGGAGCTGTTTTTT.

The count of this clone is one. The chain joins TRBV29-1 to TRBJ2-7, with 7 bases aligning to TRBD2. Germline-derived CDR1 and CDR2 are SQVTM and ANQGSEA. The CDR3 is 15 residues long. Trimming cost V 4 bases and J 0 bases; bases outside gene matches: 9. The CDR3 DNA reads TGCAGCGTTGCTGTTTCGCTAGCGGTCTCCTACGAGCAGTACTTC. Protein product: CSVAVSLAVSYEQYF.

The chain recombines TRBV11-2 with TRBJ2-3; the match to TRBD2 covers 16 bases. The V gene end was trimmed by 4 bases and the J gene end by 5 bases; junction bases not matched to a gene: 3. The CDR3 contains 16 residues. Germline CDR1 is SGHAT and CDR2 is FQNNGV. The CDR3 here is CASSSGLAGGGDTQYF. The CDR3 region has the DNA TGTGCCAGCAGCTCGGGACTAGCGGGAGGGGGAGATACGCAGTATTTT.

This sequence joins TRBV6-1 and TRBJ2-7; weak D call: TRBD2 (6 bases). The germline CDR1 and CDR2 sequences are MNHNS and SASEGT. V was trimmed by 0 bases and J by 4 bases, leaving 13 bases between them. The CDR3 contains 15 residues. The CDR3 DNA reads TGTGCCAGCAGTGAAGCGGGGTGGGGGGAGTACGAGCAGTACTTC. Encoded protein: CASSEAGWGEYEQYF.

This clone is a singleton in its sample. The chain joins TRBV11-1 to TRBJ1-6; no definite D call. Trimming removed 3 bases from V and 3 bases from J, with 9 bases in between. Germline V gene lookup returns CDR1 SGHAT and CDR2 FQDESV (reference sequence). The CDR3 is 15 residues long. In DNA, the CDR3 is TGTGCCAGCAGCTTTAGTGACAACTATAATTCACCCCTCCACTTT. This translates into CASSFSDNYNSPLHF.

The gene calls are TRBV4-2 and TRBJ2-5; 10 positions agree with TRBD2. The CDR3 loop spans 18 amino acids. Per the germline V gene, CDR1 is LGHNA and CDR2 is YNFKEQ. J gave up 5 bases and V 3 bases, and 15 bases lay outside the gene matches. As DNA, the CDR3 is TGTGCCAGCAGCCACTTTAATACGGGGACTAGCGTGTCGGAGACCCAGTACTTC. Its protein is CASSHFNTGTSVSETQYF.

The chain joins TRBV20-1 to TRBJ2-2; D is ambiguous. Germline assignment: CDR1 DFQATT and CDR2 SNEGSKA (reference sequence). This CDR3 spans 13 amino acids. Trimming shortened V by 3 bases and J by 5 bases, and 10 bases separated the two germline ends. The DNA of the CDR3 is TGCAGTGCTAGTATCAGAGGAACCGGGGAGCTGTTTTTT. Protein product: CSASIRGTGELFF.

The rearrangement joins TRBV5-4 to TRBJ2-7; the match to TRBD2 covers 11 bases. With V trimmed by 4 bases and J by 3 bases, 6 bases remained unmatched. Germline V gene sequence: CDR1 SGHNT, CDR2 YYREEE (reference sequence). This CDR3 is 15 amino acids long. CDR3 in DNA: TGTGCCAGCAGCACAACTAGCGGGGGTTACTACGAGCAGTACTTC. The encoded protein is CASSTTSGGYYEQYF.

The chain is built from TRBV19 and TRBJ1-2; 7 bases are a match to TRBD1. Germline V gene sequence: CDR1 LNHDA, CDR2 SQIVND (reference sequence). The CDR3 consists of 15 residues. Trimming took 10 bases from V and 5 from J; bases not matched to a gene: 16. In nucleotides, the CDR3 is TGTGCCACGAACTCCCGCCCCGACAGGGTGTATGGCTACACCTTC. Protein product: CATNSRPDRVYGYTF.

The V gene is TRBV19, the J gene TRBJ1-5; 8 bases are a match to TRBD1. CDR3 size: 17 residues. CDR1 is LNHDA and CDR2 is SQIVND in the germline V gene (reference sequence). V dropped 6 bases and J dropped 3; count of bases not matched to a gene: 13. CDR3 coding DNA: TGTGCCAGTAGCCTTACCCCTGACAGGGGAGTCAATCAGCCCCAGCATTTT. As protein: CASSLTPDRGVNQPQHF.

V and J are TRBV7-8 and TRBJ2-1; 14 bases are a match to TRBD2. Per germline, CDR1 SGHVS and CDR2 FQNEAQ. The CDR3 spans 15 residues. V shed 6 bases, J shed 6 bases, and the junction held 4 bases outside the gene matches. CDR3 DNA: TGTGCCAGCAGGCCTGGGACTAGCGGGGGCAATGAGCAGTTCTTC. Its protein product is CASRPGTSGGNEQFF.

The CDR3 sequence is CSATEGAYGYTF. The DNA of the CDR3 is TGCAGTGCTACTGAAGGGGCCTATGGCTACACCTTC. The chain employs TRBV20-1 and TRBJ1-2; tentative D call: TRBD1 (5 bases). This CDR3 spans 12 amino acids. Between the trimmed V and J ends, which lost 4 bases and 4 bases, there was a span of 10 bases. Per germline, CDR1 DFQATT and CDR2 SNEGSKA (reference sequence).

V and J are TRBV2 and TRBJ2-5; D is undetermined. Germline CDR1 reads SNHLY; CDR2 reads FYNNEI. Trimming removed 5 bases from V and 2 bases from J, with 9 bases in between. The CDR3 length is 13 residues. The DNA for the CDR3 is TGTGCCAGCAGTTCTCTCTTACAAGAGACCCAGTACTTC. Residues: CASSSLLQETQYF.